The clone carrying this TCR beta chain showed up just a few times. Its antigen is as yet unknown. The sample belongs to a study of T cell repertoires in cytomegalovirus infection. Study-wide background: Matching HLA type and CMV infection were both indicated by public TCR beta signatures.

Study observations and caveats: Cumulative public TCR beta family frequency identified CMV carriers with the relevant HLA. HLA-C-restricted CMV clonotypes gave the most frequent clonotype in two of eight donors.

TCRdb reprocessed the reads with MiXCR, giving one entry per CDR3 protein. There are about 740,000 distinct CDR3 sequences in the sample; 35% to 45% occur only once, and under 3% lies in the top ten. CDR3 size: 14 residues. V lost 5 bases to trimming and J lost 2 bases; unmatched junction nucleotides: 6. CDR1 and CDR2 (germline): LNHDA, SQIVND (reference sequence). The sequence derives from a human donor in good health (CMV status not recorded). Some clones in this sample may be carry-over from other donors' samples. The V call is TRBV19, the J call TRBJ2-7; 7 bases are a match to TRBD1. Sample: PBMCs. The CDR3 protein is CASSPGDRAYEQYF. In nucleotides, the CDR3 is TGTGCCAGTAGTCCCGGGGACAGAGCCTACGAGCAGTACTTC.